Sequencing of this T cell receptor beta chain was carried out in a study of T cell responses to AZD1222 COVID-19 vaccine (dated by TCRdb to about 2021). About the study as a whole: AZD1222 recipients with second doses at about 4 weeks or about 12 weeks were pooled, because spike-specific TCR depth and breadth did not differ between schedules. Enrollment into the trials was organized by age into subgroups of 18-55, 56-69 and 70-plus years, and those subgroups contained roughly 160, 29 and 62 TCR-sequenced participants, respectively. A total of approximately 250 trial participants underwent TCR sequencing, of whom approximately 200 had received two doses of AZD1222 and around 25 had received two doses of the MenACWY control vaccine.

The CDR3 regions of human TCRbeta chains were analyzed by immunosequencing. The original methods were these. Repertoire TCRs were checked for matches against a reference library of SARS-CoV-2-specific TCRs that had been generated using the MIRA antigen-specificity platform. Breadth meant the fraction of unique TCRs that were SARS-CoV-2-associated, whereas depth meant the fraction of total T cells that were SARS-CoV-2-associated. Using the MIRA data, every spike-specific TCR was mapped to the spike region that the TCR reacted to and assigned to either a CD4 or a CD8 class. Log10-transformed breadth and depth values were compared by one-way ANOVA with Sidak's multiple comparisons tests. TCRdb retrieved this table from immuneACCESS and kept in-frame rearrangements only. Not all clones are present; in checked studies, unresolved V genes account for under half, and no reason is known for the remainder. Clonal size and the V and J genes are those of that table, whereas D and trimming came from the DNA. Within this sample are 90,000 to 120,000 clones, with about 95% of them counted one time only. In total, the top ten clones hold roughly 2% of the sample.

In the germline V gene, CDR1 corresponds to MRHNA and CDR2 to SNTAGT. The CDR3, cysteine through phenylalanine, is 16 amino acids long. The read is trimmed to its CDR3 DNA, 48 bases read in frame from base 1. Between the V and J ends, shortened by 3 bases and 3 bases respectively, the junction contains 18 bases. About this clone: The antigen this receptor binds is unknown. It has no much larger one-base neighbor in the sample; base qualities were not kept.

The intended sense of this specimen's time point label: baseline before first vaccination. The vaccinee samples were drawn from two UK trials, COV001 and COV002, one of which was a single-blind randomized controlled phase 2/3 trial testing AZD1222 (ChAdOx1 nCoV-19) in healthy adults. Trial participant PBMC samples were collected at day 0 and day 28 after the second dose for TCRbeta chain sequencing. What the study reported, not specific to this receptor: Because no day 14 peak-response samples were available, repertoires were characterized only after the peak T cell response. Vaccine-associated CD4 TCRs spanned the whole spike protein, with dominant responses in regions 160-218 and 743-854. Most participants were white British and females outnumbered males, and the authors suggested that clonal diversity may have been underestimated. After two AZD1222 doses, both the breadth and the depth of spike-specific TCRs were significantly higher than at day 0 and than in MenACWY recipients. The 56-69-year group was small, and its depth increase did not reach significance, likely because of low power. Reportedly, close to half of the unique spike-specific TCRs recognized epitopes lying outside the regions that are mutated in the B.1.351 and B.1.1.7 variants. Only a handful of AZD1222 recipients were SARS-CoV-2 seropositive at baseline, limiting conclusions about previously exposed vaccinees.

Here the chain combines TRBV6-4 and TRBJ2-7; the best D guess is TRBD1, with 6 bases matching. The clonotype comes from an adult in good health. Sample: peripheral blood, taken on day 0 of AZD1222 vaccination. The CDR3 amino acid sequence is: CASSDKGGDNLYEQYF. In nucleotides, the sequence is TGTGCCAGCAGTGATAAAGGTGGGGACAATCTCTACGAGCAGTACTTC.